This T cell receptor (beta chain) is drawn from a study of long-term antiretroviral therapy in people with HIV (dated by TCRdb to the early 2020s). General notes on the study: The earliest samples were collected approximately a decade before the 2015 WHO recommendation for immediate ART, a period when ART was typically delayed until CD4 counts fell. Test extractions of a monoclonal T-cell line alongside a few dozen polyclonal samples showed no cross-contamination during QIAcube processing. This retrospective serial study examined whether starting ART and sustained HIV suppression were associated with changes in the composition and diversity of the TRB repertoire in peripheral blood. A total of over 150 cryopreserved PBMC samples came from roughly 30 adults with confirmed HIV infection and were collected serially over a mean of roughly six years (range 1-12). About 40% of the 30 participants with HIV were female. Overall study results and their limits: No data were available on ART adherence, viral resistance or therapy changes, limiting inferences about post-ART repertoire changes. Because cell numbers in pre-ART samples were limited, unsorted PBMC were profiled instead of sorted CD4+ and CD8+ T cells. Samples dated from the mid-2000s to the late 2010s, and the ART regimens used may be less effective than current ones. Expanded TRB clones identified before ART initiation dominated the repertoire at all time points, although this dominance fluctuated and declined in many PLHIV after ART. Because PBMC availability was limited, only the TCR beta chain was sequenced, with no alpha chain pairing. Narrower CDR3 length ranges were observed in HIV repertoires than in controls, and an antigen-experienced repertoire with only a slight naive shift after ART was suggested by the network structure. A significant increase in TRB diversity was found to be associated with ART initiation, although TRB diversity was observed to remain significantly below that of transplant donor controls even after long-term ART.

The immunoSEQ hsTCRB v3.0 assay was used at survey level resolution for TRB variable region sequencing. A depth of roughly 40,000-55,000 T-cell genomes per sample was targeted for TRB sequencing. TRB libraries were pooled and sequenced on an Illumina MiSeq using a v3 150-cycle kit. The study's own analysis went as follows. Repertoire analysis ran in R within a reproducible Nextflow workflow covering QC, data transformation and analysis. LymphoSeq2, an R package for exploring AIRR-Seq data, was used to implement custom analyses. After excluding a handful of samples that yielded fewer than 5000 total TRB sequences, 150 to 200 HIV repertoires remained for analysis. Among the 180 to 200 HIV repertoires that were kept, some 60 were collected before ART initiation and roughly 130 were collected after ART initiation. Repertoires were downsampled to 5000 TRB nucleotide sequences, and summary statistics were averaged over 100 downsampling iterations. TRB sequences were retained for analysis only if CDR3 regions of at least seven amino acids were present. Two measures captured diversity: a Shannon entropy-derived clonality score and the Gini coefficient. In the repertoire networks, any two of the top 5000 CDR3 amino acid sequences were linked whenever the two sequences differed by an edit distance of one. GLIPH2 predicted antigen specificity groups and MHC restriction for TRB CDR3 amino acid sequences. CDR3 amino acid sequences were matched against VDJdb and McPAS-TCR to flag known CMV, EBV, HIV or tissue antigen associations. Pre-ART, post-ART and control groups were compared with Wilcoxon signed-rank tests and Holm-Bonferroni correction. TCRdb carries this immuneACCESS record with in-frame sequences only. Its versions omit some clonotypes, under half of them owing to an unresolved V gene in the studies checked, with the rest unexplained. The DNA gave D and trimming, while V, J and clone size come from that table. The sample yields some 28,000 clones; nearly 95% were counted once. Together, the top ten hold around 10% of the sample.

The germline V gene supplies CDR1 MDHEN and CDR2 SYDVKM. Measured from the cysteine to the phenylalanine, the CDR3 is 14 residues long. The sequence is cut down to CDR3 DNA, 42 bases in frame from base 1. V loses 4 bases, J loses 3 bases, and the germline ends lie 13 bases apart. Participants were included only if at least one PBMC sample before ART initiation and at least two post-ART samples were available. Treatment was received in the United States of America by all participants with HIV. Cryopreserved samples of about 0.95-10 million PBMC were thawed and washed before DNA extraction. At the time of the earliest PBMC sample, participants with HIV were aged between about 20 and 60 years. Each participant contributed PBMC samples from 1-4 timepoints before ART initiation and 2-8 timepoints after ART initiation, with a median of 7 samples. For every participant, serial HIV viral load, CD4+ T-cell count, ART history and demographic data were obtained. A Qiagen kit on a QIAcube was used to extract genomic DNA from unsorted PBMC, with samples processed in batches of 12.

A word on this clone: The target of this receptor is not known. Per-base qualities were not stored, and no clone one base away is much larger.

Sequencing was performed on unsorted PBMCs, taken 6.2 years after starting antiretroviral therapy. The chain is encoded by TRBV28 joined to TRBJ2-7; matching of 6 bases hints at TRBD2 as the D gene. The sequence came from a man aged 40-55 years with HIV. In nucleotides, the sequence is TGTGCCAGCAGTTCCGGTGGAGGGTTCTACGAGCAGTACTTC. This sequence encodes CASSSGGGFYEQYF.